This entry lists 28 T cell receptor beta chains sequenced from one sample in a study of TIL therapy for anti-PD-1-resistant metastatic lung cancer. Sequencing used immunoSEQ v3. The assay was immunoSEQ multiplex PCR, and TCRdb's table has in-frame clones only and misses some. This sample has about 50,000 clones, with about 86% found just once. The time point is: pre-treatment sample, taken before nivolumab and TIL therapy. The sequencing here drew on blood, taken at baseline. Receptor source: a person aged 25 to 85 with non-small cell lung cancer.

The rearrangement joins TRBV28 to TRBJ2-5; 7 nucleotides agree with TRBD2. The germline gives CDR1 MDHEN, CDR2 SYDVKM. The CDR3 runs to 18 residues. Unmatched junction bases numbered 20, after V lost 5 bases and J lost 5 bases. The CDR3 nucleotides are TGTGCCAGCAGTCCCGCTGGGTGGGGGGGGAAGAGTCGGGAGACCCAGTACTTC. Its translation is CASSPAGWGGKSRETQYF.

This chain uses TRBV2 with TRBJ2-7; 12 positions match TRBD1. The CDR3 runs to 12 residues. The V gene's germline CDR1 is SNHLY and CDR2 FYNNEI. With V trimmed by 10 bases and J by 6 bases, 4 bases remained unmatched. In DNA form, the CDR3 reads TGTGCCACCGCGGGACAGGGGGCCGAGCAGTACTTC. Protein: CATAGQGAEQYF.

The V gene is TRBV28, the J gene TRBJ2-5; 7 nucleotides agree with TRBD1. Germline loops: CDR1 MDHEN, CDR2 SYDVKM. V trimming: 4 bases; J trimming: 1 base; junction bases outside the gene matches: 3. CDR3 length: 14 residues. The CDR3 DNA reads as TGTGCCAGCAGTTCGGGACAGCTCCAAGAGACCCAGTACTTC. Amino acid sequence: CASSSGQLQETQYF.

The chain recombines TRBV29-1 with TRBJ2-1; D is possibly TRBD1 or TRBD2 (5 bases each). Germline assignment: CDR1 SQVTM and CDR2 ANQGSEA. The CDR3 is made up of 17 amino acids. The V end was cut by 7 bases, the J end by 4 bases, with 26 bases between. For the CDR3, the DNA is TGCAGCGCCAAAAGACAGCGGAGAAGAGATTGGTACAATGAGCAGTTCTTC. Residues: CSAKRQRRRDWYNEQFF.

Only a few counts were recorded for this clone. The V gene is TRBV6-4, the J gene TRBJ2-2, with 9 bases aligning to TRBD1. Trimming removed 4 bases from V and 3 bases from J; junction bases left unmatched: 0. This CDR3 spans 14 amino acids. Germline assignment: CDR1 MRHNA and CDR2 SNTAGT. In DNA, the CDR3 is TGTGCCAGCAGTGGGACAGGGGACACCGGGGAGCTGTTTTTT. This gives the protein CASSGTGDTGELFF.

The V and J genes are TRBV23-1 and TRBJ2-1, with TRBD2 matching 11 bases. TRBV23-1 counts as an open reading frame of uncertain function. V shed 2 bases and J 4 bases; nucleotides not matched to a gene: 13. This CDR3 has 19 residues. Written as DNA, the CDR3 is TGCGCCAGCAGTCAAACCCCTAGCGGGAGGCCCCATGATTACAATGAGCAGTTCTTC. Translating gives CASSQTPSGRPHDYNEQFF.

The genes are TRBV19 and TRBJ1-5, with D uncertain. In germline, CDR1 is LNHDA, CDR2 SQIVND (reference sequence). Trimming shortened V by 6 bases and J by 6 bases, and 21 bases separated the two germline ends. The CDR3 has 16 residues. CDR3 loop: CASSPAVTAFGQPQHF. The CDR3, as DNA: TGTGCCAGTAGCCCCGCTGTAACGGCGTTTGGTCAGCCCCAGCATTTT.

J is TRBJ2-5 and V is TRBV5-1; 11 nucleotides agree with TRBD1. CDR1 SGHRS and CDR2 YFSETQ come from the germline V gene. The CDR3 length is 15 residues. The J segment lost 5 bases and the V segment lost 4 bases, leaving 7 bases of the junction unmatched. CDR3 region: CASSTDRGPVETQYF. In nucleotides, the CDR3 is TGCGCCAGCAGCACGGACAGGGGGCCTGTGGAGACCCAGTACTTC.

The genes are TRBV11-1 and TRBJ2-5; TRBD1 agrees at 11 bases. Trimming took 4 bases from V and 7 from J; bases not matched to a gene: 5. The CDR3 consists of 14 residues. The germline gives CDR1 SGHAT, CDR2 FQDESV (reference sequence). Here the CDR3 DNA reads TGTGCCAGCAGCTCGGACAGGGGGCTAGGGACCCAGTACTTC. Translated: CASSSDRGLGTQYF.

V gene TRBV14 combines with J gene TRBJ2-1, with 10 bases fitting TRBD2. V lost 4 bases to trimming and J lost 3 bases; unmatched junction nucleotides: 6. This CDR3 is 16 amino acids long. The germline CDR1 and CDR2 sequences are SGHDN and FVKESK. DNA of the CDR3: TGTGCCAGCAGCCTGAAGACTAGCGGGTACTACAATGAGCAGTTCTTC. It is translated as CASSLKTSGYYNEQFF.

This clone was seen a few times. The DNA of the CDR3 is TGTGCCAGCAGTCTAACAGGGGGCAGGACTGAAGCTTTCTTT. Translating gives CASSLTGGRTEAFF. The J gene is TRBJ1-1, the V gene TRBV27; 9 nucleotides line up with TRBD1. Trimming cost V 5 bases and J 5 bases; bases outside gene matches: 6. From germline, CDR1 is MNHEY and CDR2 SMNVEV (reference sequence). CDR3 size: 14 residues.

The gene calls are TRBV24-1 and TRBJ1-5; no definite D call. CDR3 length: 12 amino acids. V shed 0 bases and J shed 11 bases, with 7 bases lying between them. Germline CDR1 KGHDR, CDR2 SFDVKD. For the CDR3, the DNA is TGTGCCACCAGTGATTTGGCCGAAACCCAGCATTTT. Encoded protein: CATSDLAETQHF.

This sequence joins TRBV6-5 and TRBJ2-1; 9 bases agree with TRBD1. The CDR3 has 14 amino acids. V dropped 6 bases and J dropped 10; count of bases not matched to a gene: 10. From germline, CDR1 is MNHEY and CDR2 SVGAGI. This chain's CDR3 is CASSQGTGQGEQFF. The CDR3, as DNA: TGTGCCAGCAGCCAAGGGACAGGGCAGGGGGAGCAGTTCTTC.

The V call is TRBV21-1, the J call TRBJ2-7; TRBD1 reflects the table's D call only, with no check against the DNA. TRBV21-1 is termed a pseudogene. CDR3 length: 17 residues. Here the CDR3 reads CASSKTPIGQGAYEQYF. In nucleotides, the CDR3 is TGTGCCAGCAGCAAAACCCCGATCGGACAGGGGGCCTACGAGCAGTACTTC.

The chain is built from TRBV6-6 and TRBJ2-3; 10 bases fit TRBD2. V lost 5 bases to trimming and J lost 1 base; unmatched junction nucleotides: 6. The CDR3 covers 16 residues. CDR1 MNHNY and CDR2 SVGAGI come from the germline V gene (reference sequence). The CDR3 nucleotides read TGTGCCAGCAGTCAAACAGGGACTAGCGGCACAGATACGCAGTATTTT. Its translation is CASSQTGTSGTDTQYF.

This rearrangement joins TRBV29-1 to TRBJ2-1, with 9 bases identical to TRBD2. J was trimmed by 2 bases and V by 2 bases; bases with no gene match: 7. CDR3 size: 16 residues. Germline CDR1 and CDR2: SQVTM and ANQGSEA. The CDR3 reads CSVESGGRAAYNEQFF. For the CDR3, the DNA is TGCAGCGTTGAATCCGGCGGGAGGGCCGCCTACAATGAGCAGTTCTTC.

The J gene is TRBJ2-5, the V gene TRBV29-1; maybe TRBD1 (6 bases). The CDR3 has 17 residues. Germline lookup yields CDR1 SQVTM and CDR2 ANQGSEA. The V end was cut by 4 bases, the J end by 3 bases, with 24 bases between. The CDR3 sequence: CSVVSQGLWANKETQYF. The CDR3 DNA is TGCAGCGTTGTTTCGCAGGGGCTTTGGGCTAACAAAGAGACCCAGTACTTC. The whole variable domain, remainder taken from reference TRBV29-1 and TRBJ2-5, is SAVISQKPSRDICQRGTSLTIQCQVDSQVTMMFWYRQQPGQSLTLIATANQGSEATYESGFVIDKFPISRPNLTFSTLTVSNMSPEDSSIYLCSVVSQGLWANKETQYFGPGTRLLVL.

This clone is termed medium-sized. The chain combines TRBV7-2 with TRBJ2-5, with D hard to call. Trimming shortened V by 1 base and J by 2 bases, and 5 bases separated the two germline ends. Germline CDR1 SGHTA, CDR2 FQGNSA. The CDR3 is 13 residues long. CDR3 in amino acids: CASSLELQETQYF. The DNA of the CDR3 is TGTGCCAGCAGCTTAGAATTACAAGAGACCCAGTACTTC.

The table lists this clone with a count of one. V and J are TRBV19 and TRBJ2-1, with a possible D match to TRBD1 (6 bases). Germline values: CDR1 LNHDA, CDR2 SQIVND (reference sequence). The CDR3 totals 14 residues. Trimming took off 7 bases at V and 7 bases at J, with 17 bases between the two ends. CDR3 region: CASTTPGQRNEQFF. CDR3 DNA: TGTGCCAGTACCACACCGGGACAAAGGAATGAGCAGTTCTTC.

This clone appeared once. J is TRBJ1-4 and V is TRBV20-1; 7 nucleotides line up with TRBD1. The CDR3 has 13 amino acids. Germline lookup yields CDR1 DFQATT and CDR2 SNEGSKA (reference sequence). V shed 3 bases, J shed 5 bases, and the junction held 3 bases outside the gene matches. The CDR3 coding sequence is TGCAGTGCTAGTGCACAGGGGAATGAAAAACTGTTTTTT. Its translation: CSASAQGNEKLFF.

The rearrangement uses TRBV5-4 and TRBJ1-1; D is possibly TRBD1 (5 bases). V was trimmed by 6 bases and J by 0 bases, leaving 21 bases between them. This CDR3 comprises 17 residues. Germline loops: CDR1 SGHNT, CDR2 YYREEE (reference sequence). CDR3 sequence (DNA): TGTGCCAGCAACCACAACCCGGGACGCCCGATGAACACTGAAGCTTTCTTT. Residues: CASNHNPGRPMNTEAFF. Looking up the rest from reference TRBV5-4 and TRBJ1-1 gives the full variable domain: ETGVTQSPTHLIKTRGQQVTLRCSSQSGHNTVSWYQQALGQGPQFIFQYYREEENGRGNFPPRFSGLQFPNYSSELNVNALELDDSALYLCASNHNPGRPMNTEAFFGQGTRLTVV.

The rearrangement links TRBV6-4 to TRBJ2-1; D unresolved. With 5 bases removed from V and 10 bases from J, the gap between germline ends came to 15 bases. CDR3 length: 13 amino acids. Germline CDR1 MRHNA, CDR2 SNTAGT. This CDR3 reads CASSTGPSDEQFF. The CDR3 coding sequence is TGTGCCAGCAGTACCGGACCTTCCGACGAGCAGTTCTTC.

In this sample, this clone turned up a few times. V and J are TRBV4-2 and TRBJ1-5; D is perhaps TRBD1 (5 bases). The CDR3 spans 15 residues. Germline V gene lookup returns CDR1 LGHNA and CDR2 YNFKEQ. V lost 5 bases to trimming and J lost 3 bases, with 14 bases between them. The DNA for the CDR3 is TGTGCCAGCAGCACCCGGGACGGCATCAATCAGCCCCAGCATTTT. Translated: CASSTRDGINQPQHF.

The chain couples TRBV5-8 to TRBJ2-7; TRBD1 agrees at 11 bases. Unmatched junction bases numbered 5, after V lost 3 bases and J lost 9 bases. The CDR3 is 13 amino acids. The germline V gene encodes CDR1 SGHTS and CDR2 YDEGEE. This chain's CDR3 is CASSWDRGTVQYF. Here the CDR3 DNA reads TGTGCCAGCAGCTGGGACAGGGGGACGGTGCAGTACTTC.

V gene TRBV27 combines with J gene TRBJ1-1; D may be TRBD1 (6 bases). V was shortened by 5 bases and J by 4 bases, with 20 bases between the two germline ends. This CDR3 region has 16 residues. Germline loops: CDR1 MNHEY, CDR2 SMNVEV (reference sequence). In nucleotides, the CDR3 is TGTGCCAGCAGTCTCCTCCGGGGGCAAGTGGGCACTGAAGCTTTCTTT. Protein: CASSLLRGQVGTEAFF.

V is TRBV24-1 and J is TRBJ1-5; D remains unclear. The CDR3 contains 17 residues. Germline V lookup: CDR1 KGHDR, CDR2 SFDVKD. V was pared by 4 bases and J by 5 bases, with 20 bases between. This CDR3 reads CATSDPGVGGGDQPQHF. The CDR3, as DNA: TGTGCCACCAGTGACCCTGGAGTGGGAGGTGGGGATCAGCCCCAGCATTTT.

The gene calls are TRBV19 and TRBJ2-1, with TRBD1 identical over 10 bases. V was pared by 8 bases and J by 8 bases, with 9 bases of the junction left unmatched. Per germline, CDR1 LNHDA and CDR2 SQIVND (reference sequence). There are 14 residues in the CDR3. CDR3 amino acids: CASLPTGGRDEQFF. CDR3 bases: TGTGCCAGTCTCCCGACAGGGGGCAGGGATGAGCAGTTCTTC.

CDR3 region: CASSQDTEGFYGYTF. The DNA of the CDR3 is TGTGCCAGCAGCCAAGATACTGAGGGGTTTTATGGCTACACCTTC. V usage is TRBV3-1 (or the pseudogene TRBV3-2) and J usage is TRBJ1-2, with TRBD1 as a possible D gene (5 bases). The V gene's germline CDR1 is LGHDT and CDR2 YNNKEL (reference sequence). Trimming removed 0 bases at V and 5 bases at J, with 13 bases between. CDR3 length: 15 residues.